What follows describes a single T cell receptor (beta chain). Expressed TCRB transcripts were sequenced because the entire RNA isolate underwent reverse transcription. Profiling relied on immunoSEQ multiplex PCR, and the TCRdb table lists in-frame clones only, not all of them. This table holds about 330,000 clones, 9.5% to 11% found once. The CDR3 is 16 residues long. Trimming cost V 6 bases and J 3 bases; bases outside gene matches: 9. CDR1 MNHEY and CDR2 SMNVEV come from the germline V gene (reference sequence). This entry comes from a study of beta chain features in type 1 diabetes. V gene TRBV27 combines with J gene TRBJ2-1; 9 bases fit TRBD1. The sample comprised naive CD4+ T cells from blood. This receptor was identified in a woman aged 25 to 45 in good health. The CDR3 protein is CASSREDRGFYNEQFF. CDR3 nucleotides: TGTGCCAGCAGCCGCGAGGACAGGGGCTTCTACAATGAGCAGTTCTTC.